Below, one TCR beta chain is given with its context. This clonotype was detected only a few times. Its target antigen remains unknown. No base quality values were provided; no much bigger clone lies one nucleotide off. According to the germline V gene, CDR1 reads MGHRA and CDR2 reads YSYEKL. The CDR3 covers 13 residues, taking in both the cysteine and the phenylalanine. Left in the record is the CDR3 DNA by itself, 39 bases read in frame from the first base. At the junction V is shortened by 4 bases and J by 5 bases, with 9 bases in between. This record belongs to a study (dated by TCRdb to about 2016). The protocol used for the library was RT-PCR. The sample was run on an Illumina MiSeq. The public reads were quality trimmed at Q25 with fastp and then assembled into clones with MiXCR by TCRdb, keeping productive beta chains. Every CDR3 protein is listed once, alongside the most common genes and DNA of its rows. The sample table contains hundreds of thousands of distinct CDR3 sequences; only one count was recorded for 13% to 15% of them. The ten largest clones take up 3.6% of the sample.

The sequenced sample was memory CD4+ T cells from blood. The chain was built from TRBV4-1 and TRBJ2-1; the D gene lacks a confident call. The receptor was isolated from a female donor in good health, serving as a healthy control. The CDR3 reads as follows: CASSLRQDNEQFF. The base sequence is TGCGCCAGCAGCCTCAGGCAAGACAATGAGCAGTTCTTC.